Listed below are T cell receptor beta chains from one sample, sequenced in a study of T cells after yellow fever vaccination. TCRdb processed the 5' RACE reads anew with MiXCR; each CDR3 protein has one entry. Of approximately 510,000 distinct CDR3 sequences listed, 20% to 25% are singletons. Sequencing used PBMCs, obtained approximately 22 days after the first yellow fever vaccination. The source of these receptors is a man aged 18 to 35 who received the YFV17D yellow fever vaccine. Each CDR3 is given with its conserved first and last residue. D genes are given only for firm matches. Clone size is shown for a subset of rows, as once, few, many or a class of expanded clone.

clone_size	d_call	v_call	j_call	cdr3_aa	cdr3_nt
.	.	TRBV6-1	TRBJ1-2	CASFGILANYGYTF	TGTGCCAGCTTCGGGATTTTGGCTAACTATGGCTACACCTTC
.	TRBD2	TRBV6-5	TRBJ2-7	CASSYRGSPGDEQYF	TGTGCCAGCAGTTACCGCGGGAGCCCTGGGGACGAGCAGTACTTC
.	.	TRBV5-1	TRBJ2-1	CASTWGGLSSYNEQFF	TGCGCCAGCACCTGGGGCGGGTTGAGCTCCTACAATGAGCAGTTCTTC
few	TRBD2	TRBV4-3	TRBJ2-7	CASSYERDSYEQYF	TGCGCCAGCAGCTATGAGCGGGACTCCTACGAGCAGTACTTC
many	TRBD1	TRBV6-1	TRBJ2-4	CASSPRTGEDIQYF	TGTGCCAGCAGCCCCAGGACAGGGGAAGACATTCAGTACTTC
.	.	TRBV2	TRBJ2-7	CASTPLGEQYF	TGTGCCAGCACCCCTCTGGGCGAGCAGTACTTC
few	TRBD1	TRBV7-9	TRBJ1-2	CASSFGQGTYGYTF	TGTGCCAGCAGCTTCGGACAGGGTACCTATGGCTACACCTTC
.	.	TRBV4-2	TRBJ2-3	CASSQVGQPLGDTQYF	TGTGCCAGCAGCCAAGTGGGGCAACCCCTGGGAGATACGCAGTATTTT
.	TRBD2	TRBV7-2	TRBJ2-7	CASSRGRPSSYEQYF	TGTGCCAGCAGCCGCGGGAGGCCCTCCTCATACGAGCAGTACTTC
.	.	TRBV20-1	TRBJ2-3	CSAKNLRREGLSTDTQYF	TGCAGTGCTAAGAATCTCCGGAGAGAGGGACTTAGCACAGATACGCAGTATTTT
few	.	TRBV7-2	TRBJ2-1	CASSPQGWSYNEQFF	TGTGCCAGCAGCCCCCAGGGTTGGTCCTACAATGAGCAGTTCTTC
.	.	TRBV7-9	TRBJ2-1	CASSQARGPYNEQFF	TGTGCCAGCAGCCAAGCTCGGGGTCCCTACAATGAGCAGTTCTTC
few	.	TRBV7-8	TRBJ1-1	CASSPRVPREGPINTEAFF	TGTGCCAGCAGCCCCCGGGTACCCAGGGAGGGACCCATAAACACTGAAGCTTTCTTT
.	TRBD2	TRBV12-5	TRBJ2-1	CASGLPSGGYNEQFF	TGTGCTAGTGGTTTGCCTAGCGGGGGCTACAATGAGCAGTTCTTC
.	.	TRBV5-1	TRBJ1-4	CASSYLGTPSTNEKLFF	TGCGCCAGCAGCTATCTTGGGACACCCTCAACTAATGAAAAACTGTTTTTT
.	.	TRBV6-1	TRBJ1-5	CASRTGVSNQPQHF	TGTGCCAGCAGGACGGGGGTTAGCAATCAGCCCCAGCATTTT
few	TRBD1	TRBV13	TRBJ1-4	CASSARGPTNEKLFF	TGTGCCAGCAGCGCGAGGGGGCCAACTAATGAAAAACTGTTTTTT
.	TRBD2	TRBV3-1	TRBJ2-1	CASSGLAVEQFF	TGTGCCAGCAGCGGACTAGCGGTTGAGCAGTTCTTC
.	.	TRBV19	TRBJ2-4	CASSIDWTTNIQYF	TGTGCCAGTAGTATAGACTGGACTACAAACATTCAGTACTTC
few	TRBD1	TRBV9	TRBJ1-2	CASSDGTGRKFYGYTF	TGTGCCAGCAGCGACGGGACAGGGAGAAAGTTCTATGGCTACACCTTC
.	.	TRBV20-1	TRBJ2-3	CSAEQRREGVDTQYF	TGCAGTGCAGAACAGCGGAGAGAGGGGGTAGATACGCAGTATTTT
.	.	TRBV7-2	TRBJ2-4	CASSFGGSLAKNIQYF	TGTGCCAGCAGCTTTGGAGGATCCCTGGCCAAAAACATTCAGTACTTC
few	.	TRBV5-1	TRBJ2-7	CASSKATRWGSYEQYF	TGCGCCAGCAGCAAGGCCACCCGATGGGGTTCCTACGAGCAGTACTTC
many	.	TRBV5-6	TRBJ2-3	CASSDTGRDTQYF	TGTGCCAGCAGCGACACAGGGAGAGATACGCAGTATTTT
few	TRBD2	TRBV12-3/TRBV12-4	TRBJ2-5	CASSATIAGEETQYF	TGTGCCAGCAGTGCTACGATAGCGGGGGAAGAGACCCAGTACTTC
.	TRBD2	TRBV6-5	TRBJ2-1	CASSSGGLSYNEQFF	TGTGCCAGCAGTTCGGGAGGGCTCTCCTACAATGAGCAGTTCTTC
.	.	TRBV7-9	TRBJ2-3	CASSFSVGVGADTQYF	TGTGCCAGCAGCTTCTCAGTAGGGGTTGGGGCAGATACGCAGTATTTT
.	.	TRBV11-2	TRBJ1-2	CASSRGRSYGYTF	TGTGCCAGCAGCCGAGGACGGTCCTATGGCTACACCTTC
few	.	TRBV6-6	TRBJ2-7	CATMRGYEQYF	TGTGCCACCATGAGGGGCTACGAGCAGTACTTC
.	TRBD1	TRBV5-1	TRBJ2-3	CASSLGRTGDDTQYF	TGCGCCAGCAGCTTGGGTCGGACAGGGGATGATACGCAGTATTTT
.	.	TRBV19	TRBJ2-1	CASSPLGGQTFF	TGTGCCAGTAGTCCCTTGGGGGGACAGACGTTCTTC
few	.	TRBV4-1	TRBJ1-5	CASSQETANQPQHF	TGCGCCAGCAGCCAAGAAACGGCCAATCAGCCCCAGCATTTT
.	TRBD1	TRBV3-1	TRBJ1-2	CASSDTGGVNGYTF	TGTGCCAGCAGCGACACAGGGGGCGTCAATGGCTACACCTTC
.	.	TRBV5-1	TRBJ2-3	CASSEKDSLDTQYF	TGCGCCAGCAGCGAGAAAGACTCCCTGGATACGCAGTATTTT
.	TRBD1	TRBV25-1	TRBJ2-2	CASGDSGGAVGELFF	TGTGCCAGCGGGGATTCAGGGGGCGCGGTCGGGGAGCTGTTTTTT
many	.	TRBV5-1	TRBJ2-2	CASSLVPTGELFF	TGCGCCAGCAGCTTGGTACCGACCGGGGAGCTGTTTTTT
few	TRBD1	TRBV7-3	TRBJ2-5	CASSLLGGAETQYF	TGTGCCAGCAGCTTATTAGGGGGCGCGGAGACCCAGTACTTC
.	.	TRBV24-1	TRBJ2-1	CATSDGSYSYNEQFF	TGTGCCACCAGTGACGGCAGCTACTCCTACAATGAGCAGTTCTTC
many	TRBD2	TRBV5-1	TRBJ2-3	CASSLWGLAGDADTQYF	TGCGCCAGCAGCTTGTGGGGACTAGCGGGGGACGCAGATACGCAGTATTTT
.	.	TRBV7-9	TRBJ1-2	CASSQGDNYGYTF	TGTGCCAGCAGCCAGGGCGATAACTATGGCTACACCTTC
few	.	TRBV29-1	TRBJ1-1	CSTATNTEAFF	TGCAGCACTGCCACTAACACTGAAGCTTTCTTT
.	.	TRBV12-3/TRBV12-4	TRBJ1-1	CASSLRQVTNTEAFF	TGTGCCAGCAGCCTTAGACAGGTGACGAACACTGAAGCTTTCTTT
.	TRBD1	TRBV2	TRBJ2-6	CASSLQGIGANVLTF	TGTGCCAGCAGCCTACAGGGGATAGGGGCCAACGTCCTGACTTTC
.	.	TRBV7-7	TRBJ2-3	CASTTGYADTQYF	TGTGCCAGCACCACAGGGTATGCGGATACGCAGTATTTT
.	.	TRBV28	TRBJ2-1	CASSSDTGEPYNEQFF	TGTGCCAGCAGTTCGGATACAGGCGAACCCTACAATGAGCAGTTCTTC
.	.	TRBV4-3	TRBJ2-4	CASSQGSSLAKNIQYF	TGCGCCAGCAGCCAAGGGTCTTCACTAGCCAAAAACATTCAGTACTTC
.	TRBD1	TRBV12-3/TRBV12-4	TRBJ2-6	CASKLQGARSGANVLTF	TGTGCCAGCAAGCTTCAGGGGGCGCGGTCTGGGGCCAACGTCCTGACTTTC
.	TRBD1	TRBV7-9	TRBJ1-2	CASSPRTGGSNGYTF	TGTGCCAGCAGCCCTCGTACAGGGGGTTCAAATGGCTACACCTTC
few	.	TRBV5-4	TRBJ2-3	CASSFGLGPFTDTQYF	TGTGCCAGCAGCTTCGGGCTGGGGCCCTTCACAGATACGCAGTATTTT
.	TRBD1	TRBV11-2	TRBJ2-3	CASRLMPGQITDTQYF	TGTGCCAGCAGACTTATGCCGGGACAGATCACAGATACGCAGTATTTT
.	.	TRBV20-1	TRBJ2-5	CSALPGVQETQYF	TGCAGTGCCTTGCCGGGAGTCCAAGAGACCCAGTACTTC
few	.	TRBV27	TRBJ1-6	CASSLPGRNSPLHF	TGTGCCAGCAGTTTACCGGGCCGTAATTCACCCCTCCACTTT
.	TRBD2	TRBV7-9	TRBJ2-5	CASRPGLAGGYQETQYF	TGTGCCAGCAGACCTGGACTAGCGGGGGGGTACCAAGAGACCCAGTACTTC
.	TRBD2	TRBV7-2	TRBJ2-5	CASSLGTSGEETQYF	TGTGCCAGCAGCTTAGGGACTAGCGGGGAAGAGACCCAGTACTTC